This TCR beta chain was identified during a study of breast tumors, draining lymph nodes, adjacent tissues. TCRdb passed the multiplex PCR reads through MiXCR, listing each CDR3 protein once. Altogether around 300,000 distinct CDR3 sequences are present, over 25% being singletons, with the ten largest covering about 1.2%. Germline V gene lookup returns CDR1 SEHNR and CDR2 FQNEAQ (reference sequence). V lost 1 base, J lost 8 bases, and 8 bases lay in between. CDR3 size: 13 residues. To note about this clonotype: As yet, its antigen is unknown.

The study's findings and limits: Tumor TCR diversity was below lymph nodes but above nontumor tissue. That most tumor T cells come from lymph nodes remained unproven. Data fit most tumor T cells coming from lymph node, expanding in tumor.

Samples came from axillary lymph nodes draining the breast cancer. This receptor was obtained from a female donor with breast cancer. Some clones in this sample may be carry-over from other donors' samples. The chain is built from TRBV7-9 and TRBJ2-2, with D unclear. Sequenced sample: axillary lymph node tissue. CDR3 protein: CASSLVGGGELFF. The CDR3 DNA is TGTGCCAGCAGCTTAGTAGGCGGTGGGGAGCTGTTTTTT.